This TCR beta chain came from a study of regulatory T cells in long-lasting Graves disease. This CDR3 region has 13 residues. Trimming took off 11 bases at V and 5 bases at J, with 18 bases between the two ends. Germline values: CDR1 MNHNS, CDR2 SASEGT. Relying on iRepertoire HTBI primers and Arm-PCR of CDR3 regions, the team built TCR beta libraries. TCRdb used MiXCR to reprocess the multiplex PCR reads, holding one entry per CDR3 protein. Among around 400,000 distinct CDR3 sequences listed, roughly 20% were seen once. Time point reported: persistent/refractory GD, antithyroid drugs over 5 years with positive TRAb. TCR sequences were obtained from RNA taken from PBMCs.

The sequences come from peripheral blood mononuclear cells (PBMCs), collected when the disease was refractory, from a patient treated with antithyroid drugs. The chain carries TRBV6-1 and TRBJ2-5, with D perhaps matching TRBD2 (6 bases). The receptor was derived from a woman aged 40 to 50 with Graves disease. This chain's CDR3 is CALKGGEVETQYF. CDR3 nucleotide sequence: TGTGCCCTCAAGGGCGGGGAGGTGGAGACCCAGTACTTC.